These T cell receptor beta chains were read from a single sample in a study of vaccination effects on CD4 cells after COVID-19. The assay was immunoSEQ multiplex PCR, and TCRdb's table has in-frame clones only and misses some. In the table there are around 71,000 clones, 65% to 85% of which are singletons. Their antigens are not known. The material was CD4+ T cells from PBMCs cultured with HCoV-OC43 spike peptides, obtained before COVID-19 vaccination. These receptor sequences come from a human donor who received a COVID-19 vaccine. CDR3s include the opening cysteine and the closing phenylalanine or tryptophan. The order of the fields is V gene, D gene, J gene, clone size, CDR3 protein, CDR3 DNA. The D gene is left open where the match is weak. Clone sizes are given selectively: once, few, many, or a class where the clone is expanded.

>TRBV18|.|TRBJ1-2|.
CASSPPGGSWNYGYTF
TGTGCCAGCTCACCACCGGGGGGGAGCTGGAACTATGGCTACACCTTC
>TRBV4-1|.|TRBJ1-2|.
CASSRAGGQPIYGYTF
TGCGCCAGCAGCCGAGCGGGAGGACAGCCAATCTATGGCTACACCTTC
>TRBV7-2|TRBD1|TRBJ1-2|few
CASSLAPGSTGVSGYTF
TGTGCCAGCAGCTTAGCTCCGGGCTCCACAGGGGTTAGTGGCTACACCTTC
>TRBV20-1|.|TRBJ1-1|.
CSASVGQLNTEAFF
TGCAGTGCTAGTGTGGGACAATTGAACACTGAAGCTTTCTTT
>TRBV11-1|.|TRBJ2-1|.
CASSWDYEQFF
TGTGCCAGCAGTTGGGATTATGAGCAGTTCTTC
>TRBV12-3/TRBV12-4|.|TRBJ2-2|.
CASSPKPGELFF
TGTGCCAGCAGTCCCAAACCCGGGGAGCTGTTTTTT
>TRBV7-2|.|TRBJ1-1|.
CASSLGMAGTTEAFF
TGTGCCAGCAGCTTAGGGATGGCGGGGACGACTGAAGCTTTCTTT
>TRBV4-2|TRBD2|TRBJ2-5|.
CASSQLSGAPSQETQYF
TGTGCCAGCAGCCAACTTAGCGGGGCCCCCTCCCAAGAGACCCAGTACTTC
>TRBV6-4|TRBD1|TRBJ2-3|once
CAKTGQFTDTQYF
TGTGCCAAAACGGGACAGTTCACAGATACGCAGTATTTT
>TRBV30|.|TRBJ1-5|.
CAWSGQGNQPQHF
TGTGCCTGGAGTGGACAGGGCAATCAGCCCCAGCATTTT
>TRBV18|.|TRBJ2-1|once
CASSPGTYGNEQFF
TGTGCCAGCTCACCAGGGACATACGGTAATGAGCAGTTCTTC
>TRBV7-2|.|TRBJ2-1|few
CASSRSRGINEQFF
TGTGCCAGCAGCCGGAGCAGGGGAATCAATGAGCAGTTCTTC
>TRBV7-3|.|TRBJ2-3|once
CASSEGNTQYF
TGTGCCAGCAGCGAGGGGAATACGCAGTATTTT
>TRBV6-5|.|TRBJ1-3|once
CASSYSPGNTIYF
TGTGCCAGCAGTTACTCGCCCGGAAACACCATATATTTT
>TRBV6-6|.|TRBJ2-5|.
CASHGAGQETQYF
TGTGCCAGCCACGGGGCCGGACAAGAGACCCAGTACTTC
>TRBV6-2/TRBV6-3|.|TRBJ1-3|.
CASSYSWGNTIYF
TGTGCCAGCAGTTACTCGTGGGGAAACACCATATATTTT
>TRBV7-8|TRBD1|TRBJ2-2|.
CASRLRFGTGPTGELFF
TGTGCCAGCAGACTTAGATTTGGGACAGGGCCCACCGGGGAGCTGTTTTTT